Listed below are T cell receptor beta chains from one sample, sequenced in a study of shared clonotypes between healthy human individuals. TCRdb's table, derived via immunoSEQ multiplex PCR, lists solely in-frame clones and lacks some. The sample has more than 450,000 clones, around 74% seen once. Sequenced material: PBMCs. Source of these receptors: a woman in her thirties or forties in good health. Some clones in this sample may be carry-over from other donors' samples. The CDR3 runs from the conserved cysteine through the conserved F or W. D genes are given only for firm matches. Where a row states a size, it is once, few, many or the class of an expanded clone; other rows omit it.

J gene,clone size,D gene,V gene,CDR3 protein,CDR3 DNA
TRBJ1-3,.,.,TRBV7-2,CASSPRQVASGNTIYF,TGTGCCAGCAGCCCACGACAGGTCGCCTCTGGAAACACCATATATTTT
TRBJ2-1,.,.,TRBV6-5,CASKIIRDGEQFF,TGTGCCAGCAAGATCATTAGAGACGGTGAGCAGTTCTTC
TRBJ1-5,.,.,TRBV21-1,CASSPKKGNQPQHF,TGTGCCAGCAGCCCTAAAAAGGGCAATCAGCCCCAGCATTTT
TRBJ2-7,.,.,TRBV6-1,CASSEEVRQSSYEQYF,TGTGCCAGCAGTGAAGAGGTGCGACAGAGCTCCTACGAGCAGTACTTC
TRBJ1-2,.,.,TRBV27,CASSFLFEAVGGYTF,TGTGCCAGCAGTTTCCTTTTTGAGGCAGTTGGCGGCTACACCTTC
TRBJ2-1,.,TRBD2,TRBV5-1,CASSLSVGLAGNEQFF,TGCGCCAGCAGCTTGTCGGTGGGACTAGCGGGGAATGAGCAGTTCTTC
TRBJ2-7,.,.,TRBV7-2,CASSLHRLPDAFYEQYF,TGTGCCAGCAGCTTACACCGACTACCCGATGCCTTCTACGAGCAGTACTTC
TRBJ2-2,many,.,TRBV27,CASSFYRLTGELFF,TGTGCCAGCAGTTTCTACAGATTGACGGGGGAGCTGTTTTTT
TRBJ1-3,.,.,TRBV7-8,CASSPRGGRSGNTIYF,TGTGCCAGCAGCCCCCGAGGGGGTAGGTCTGGAAACACCATATATTTT
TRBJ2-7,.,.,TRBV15,CATSIYPYEQYF,TGTGCCACCAGCATCTATCCCTACGAGCAGTACTTC
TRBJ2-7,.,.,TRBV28,CASSGRSGRFYEQYF,TGTGCCAGCAGTGGACGATCCGGGCGGTTCTACGAGCAGTACTTC
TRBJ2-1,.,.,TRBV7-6,CASSARTGSSYNEQFF,TGTGCCAGCAGCGCGCGGACGGGTTCCTCCTACAATGAGCAGTTCTTC
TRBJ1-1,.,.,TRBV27,CASSFLENTEAFF,TGTGCCAGCAGTTTTCTGGAGAACACTGAAGCTTTCTTT
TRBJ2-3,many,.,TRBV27,CASYKGTATDTQYF,TGTGCCAGCTATAAAGGGACCGCCACAGATACGCAGTATTTT
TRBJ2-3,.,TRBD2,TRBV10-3,CAISLAENTDTQYF,TGTGCCATCAGCCTAGCGGAAAACACAGATACGCAGTATTTT
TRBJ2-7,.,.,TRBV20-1,CSALPDQQYF,TGCAGTGCTCTCCCGGACCAGCAGTACTTC
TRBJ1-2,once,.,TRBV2,CASLIYDGGYTF,TGTGCCAGCCTAATCTACGATGGGGGCTACACCTTC
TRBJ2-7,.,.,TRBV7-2,CASSGDRRPGEQYF,TGTGCCAGCAGCGGGGACCGTAGGCCCGGGGAGCAGTACTTC
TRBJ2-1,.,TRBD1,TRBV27,CASREGTGADEQFF,TGTGCCAGCAGAGAGGGGACAGGGGCTGATGAGCAGTTCTTC
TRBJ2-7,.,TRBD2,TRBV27,CASSLSGRGDYEQYF,TGTGCCAGCAGTTTAAGCGGGAGAGGTGACTACGAGCAGTACTTC
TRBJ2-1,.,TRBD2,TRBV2,CASSAASGSNEQFF,TGTGCCAGCAGTGCGGCTAGCGGGAGTAATGAGCAGTTCTTC
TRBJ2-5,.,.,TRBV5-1,CASSAQGGPEETQYF,TGCGCCAGCAGCGCCCAGGGGGGGCCGGAAGAGACCCAGTACTTC
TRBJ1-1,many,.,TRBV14,CASSPYQTEAFF,TGTGCCAGCAGCCCATACCAGACGGAAGCTTTCTTT
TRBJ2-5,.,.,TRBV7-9,CASRSTSTGRETQYF,TGTGCCAGCCGAAGTACCTCGACAGGGAGGGAGACCCAGTACTTC
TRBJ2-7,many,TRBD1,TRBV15,CATSRDRDYEQYF,TGTGCCACCAGCCGTGACAGGGACTACGAGCAGTACTTC
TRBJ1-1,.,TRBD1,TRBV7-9,CACRRGLNTEAFF,TGTGCCTGCAGGAGGGGGCTGAACACTGAAGCTTTCTTT
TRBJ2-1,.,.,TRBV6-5,CASSYFRQGEQFF,TGTGCCAGCAGTTACTTCCGGCAGGGTGAGCAGTTCTTC
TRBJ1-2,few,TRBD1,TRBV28,CASSSDRGSWGYTF,TGTGCCAGCAGCTCTGACAGGGGATCATGGGGCTACACCTTC
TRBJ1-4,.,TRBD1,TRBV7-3,CASSLRGGAGEKLFF,TGTGCCAGCAGCTTAAGAGGGGGCGCCGGTGAAAAACTGTTTTTT
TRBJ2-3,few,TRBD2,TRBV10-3,CAISEASGGTDTQYF,TGTGCCATCAGTGAGGCTAGCGGAGGCACAGATACGCAGTATTTT
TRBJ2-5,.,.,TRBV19,CASSIGGTTLGRQETQYF,TGTGCCAGTAGTATAGGGGGGACCACACTAGGAAGACAAGAGACCCAGTACTTC
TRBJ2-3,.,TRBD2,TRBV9,CASSVDSGTSTDTQYF,TGTGCCAGCAGCGTAGATAGCGGGACTAGCACAGATACGCAGTATTTT
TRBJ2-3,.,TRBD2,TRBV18,CASSPPGLALQGDTQYF,TGTGCCAGCTCACCACCGGGACTAGCTTTGCAAGGGGATACGCAGTATTTT
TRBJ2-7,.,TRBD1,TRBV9,CASSVGQGAKREQYF,TGTGCCAGCAGCGTAGGACAGGGGGCTAAGCGAGAGCAGTACTTC
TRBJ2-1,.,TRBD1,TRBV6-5,CATRVRGLNEQFF,TGTGCCACCAGAGTCAGGGGGCTCAATGAGCAGTTCTTC
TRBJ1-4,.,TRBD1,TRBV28,CASSLHRGGVSKEKLFF,TGTGCCAGCAGTCTCCACAGGGGTGGGGTTTCTAAGGAAAAACTGTTTTTT
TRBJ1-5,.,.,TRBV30,CAWSFLGQPNDQPQHF,TGTGCCTGGAGTTTCCTCGGACAGCCGAATGATCAGCCCCAGCATTTT